The rows below give T cell receptor beta chains drawn from one sample of a study of T-cell reconstitution after alpha-beta-depleted transplantation in children. TCRdb processed the PCR reads anew with MiXCR; each CDR3 protein has one entry. Among 97,000 or so distinct CDR3 sequences listed, around 7% were seen once. Material: PBMCs, obtained before TCRalphabeta/CD19-depleted stem cell transplant. These TCRs come from a boy aged 2 to 10 with acute lymphoblastic leukemia, due to receive a stem cell transplant. Each CDR3 is given with its conserved first and last residue. The D gene is left open where the match is weak. Clone size is shown for a subset of rows, as once, few, many or a class of expanded clone.

>TRBJ2-7|TRBV5-1|TRBD1|many
CASSLATGGYEQYF
TGCGCCAGCAGCCTGGCGACAGGGGGCTACGAGCAGTACTTC
>TRBJ2-1|TRBV13|TRBD2|many
CASSPSGGAINEQFF
TGTGCCAGCAGCCCAAGCGGGGGGGCGATCAATGAGCAGTTCTTC
>TRBJ2-1|TRBV20-1|NA|few
CSGEGAYNEQFF
TGCAGTGGGGAGGGGGCCTACAATGAGCAGTTCTTC
>TRBJ2-1|TRBV19|TRBD2|many
CAGKGLPPRNEQFF
TGTGCCGGGAAGGGACTACCGCCCAGGAATGAGCAGTTCTTC
>TRBJ1-1|TRBV6-1|TRBD1|few
CASSALGQPNTEAFF
TGTGCCAGCAGTGCCCTGGGACAGCCGAACACTGAAGCTTTCTTT
>TRBJ2-3|TRBV6-5|NA|NA
CASSYLGGEGLDTQYF
TGTGCCAGCAGTTACTTGGGGGGAGAGGGGCTAGATACGCAGTATTTT
>TRBJ1-1|TRBV5-1|TRBD1|few
CASSLGGTGGTEAFF
TGCGCCAGCAGCTTGGGGGGGACAGGGGGCACTGAAGCTTTCTTT
>TRBJ1-6|TRBV6-5|NA|NA
CASSPRGGTPLHF
TGTGCCAGCAGTCCCCGGGGAGGGACACCCCTCCACTTT
>TRBJ2-7|TRBV6-2/TRBV6-3|NA|many
CASSYSDTYEQYF
TGTGCCAGCAGTTACTCGGACACCTACGAGCAGTACTTC
>TRBJ2-1|TRBV5-6|NA|many
CASSLRDRYNEQFF
TGTGCCAGCAGCTTGCGAGACAGATACAATGAGCAGTTCTTC
>TRBJ2-5|TRBV7-6|NA|many
CASSPHLWGRQETQYF
TGTGCCAGCAGCCCACACCTGTGGGGCCGCCAAGAGACCCAGTACTTC
>TRBJ2-7|TRBV11-2|NA|many
CASSLDSRIYEQYF
TGTGCCAGCAGCCTTGACAGTAGAATCTACGAGCAGTACTTC
>TRBJ1-5|TRBV5-6|TRBD1|few
CASSLLGQGFTNQPQHF
TGTGCCAGCAGCTTGTTAGGACAGGGGTTCACAAATCAGCCCCAGCATTTT
>TRBJ1-1|TRBV12-3/TRBV12-4|NA|many
CASSPIGRGTEAFF
TGTGCCAGCAGTCCCATCGGACGGGGCACTGAAGCTTTCTTT
>TRBJ2-2|TRBV6-5|NA|many
CASSPPGTGELFF
TGTGCCAGCAGTCCCCCAGGCACCGGGGAGCTGTTTTTT
>TRBJ1-2|TRBV7-9|NA|few
CASSLTRTKGGYGYTF
TGTGCCAGCAGCTTAACCCGGACCAAGGGGGGATATGGCTACACCTTC